This is a list of T cell receptor beta chains from one sample in a study of blood T cell repertoires in COVID-19. Sequenced by immunoSEQ multiplex PCR; TCRdb stores in-frame clones only, minus some. Among approximately 300,000 clones, 65% to 85% were seen once, and the ten largest hold about a sixth. The sample consisted of peripheral blood. These receptors were taken from a person aged 65 to 85 with COVID-19, enrolled during active disease. Both conserved end residues are part of each CDR3. The order of the fields is D gene, J gene, V gene, clone size, CDR3 protein. The D gene is left open where the match is weak. Size is stated for part of the rows, as once, few or many counts, or as a class when the clone is expanded.

d_call: TRBD1
j_call: TRBJ1-2
v_call: TRBV6-5
clone_size: NA
cdr3_aa: CASSTTGIYGYTF

d_call: TRBD1
j_call: TRBJ2-3
v_call: TRBV7-8
clone_size: NA
cdr3_aa: CASSPPPGQGADADTQYF

d_call: NA
j_call: TRBJ1-1
v_call: TRBV5-1
clone_size: NA
cdr3_aa: CASSLGSGTEAFF

d_call: TRBD1
j_call: TRBJ1-4
v_call: TRBV9
clone_size: once
cdr3_aa: CASSQGQGQRTNEKLFF

d_call: TRBD2
j_call: TRBJ2-1
v_call: TRBV7-6
clone_size: NA
cdr3_aa: CASSSAGGFEQFF

d_call: TRBD1
j_call: TRBJ1-1
v_call: TRBV7-3
clone_size: NA
cdr3_aa: CASSLQGDTEAFF

d_call: NA
j_call: TRBJ1-6
v_call: TRBV5-1
clone_size: NA
cdr3_aa: CASSYDAVTTQRGSPLHF

d_call: TRBD1
j_call: TRBJ2-5
v_call: TRBV6-1
clone_size: once
cdr3_aa: CASSDKQGVETQYF

d_call: NA
j_call: TRBJ2-2
v_call: TRBV11-2
clone_size: NA
cdr3_aa: CASSLVAGLLTGELFF

d_call: NA
j_call: TRBJ2-2
v_call: TRBV30
clone_size: once
cdr3_aa: CAWRVASLKNTGELFF

d_call: TRBD1
j_call: TRBJ1-2
v_call: TRBV10-3
clone_size: few
cdr3_aa: CAISGDRESDGYTF

d_call: NA
j_call: TRBJ2-6
v_call: TRBV7-8
clone_size: once
cdr3_aa: CASSLGPTGANVLTF

d_call: TRBD1
j_call: TRBJ2-7
v_call: TRBV4-3
clone_size: NA
cdr3_aa: CASSQATGGGGSYEQYF

d_call: NA
j_call: TRBJ1-1
v_call: TRBV27
clone_size: NA
cdr3_aa: CASSPSPSRTEAFF

d_call: TRBD2
j_call: TRBJ2-3
v_call: TRBV9
clone_size: NA
cdr3_aa: CASSEQALAGGGDTQYF